A selection of T cell receptor beta chains follows, all from one sample in a study of cytomegalovirus exposure and HLA in healthy donors. The repertoire was sequenced with immunoSEQ multiplex PCR; TCRdb's copy has only in-frame clones and lacks some. The repertoire holds 55,000 to 70,000 clones, with 90% to 95% as singletons. Material: PBMCs. The receptors were sampled from a man younger than 35 in good health and CMV-seronegative. CDR3s include the opening cysteine and the closing phenylalanine or tryptophan. The order of the fields is CDR3 length, clone size, D gene, J gene, V gene, CDR3 protein, CDR3 DNA. D genes are given only for firm matches. Rows give clone size only sometimes, using once, few, many, or a class for an expanded clone.

length: 13; size: NA; D: NA; J: TRBJ1-4; V: TRBV29-1; CDR3: CSVTTDPNEKLFF; DNA: TGCAGCGTTACGACAGATCCTAATGAAAAACTGTTTTTT
length: 12; size: once; D: NA; J: TRBJ1-1; V: TRBV6-1; CDR3: CASRSLNTEAFF; DNA: TGTGCCAGCCGGTCGCTGAACACTGAAGCTTTCTTT
length: 17; size: NA; D: NA; J: TRBJ1-3; V: TRBV15; CDR3: CATSFGGLISSGNTIYF; DNA: TGTGCCACCAGTTTTGGGGGACTCATATCCTCTGGAAACACCATATATTTT
length: 14; size: NA; D: NA; J: TRBJ1-2; V: TRBV14; CDR3: CASSQGAQFYGYTF; DNA: TGTGCCAGCAGCCAAGGAGCACAGTTCTATGGCTACACCTTC
length: 14; size: once; D: TRBD1; J: TRBJ1-2; V: TRBV10-3; CDR3: CAISVVTGTHGYTF; DNA: TGTGCCATCAGTGTTGTGACAGGGACCCATGGCTACACCTTC
length: 13; size: NA; D: NA; J: TRBJ2-5; V: TRBV4-2; CDR3: CASSQDRGVTQYF; DNA: TGTGCCAGCAGCCAAGACAGGGGGGTAACCCAGTACTTC
length: 14; size: NA; D: NA; J: TRBJ1-1; V: TRBV5-1; CDR3: CASSLGEWNTEAFF; DNA: TGCGCCAGCAGCTTGGGTGAGTGGAACACTGAAGCTTTCTTT
length: 12; size: once; D: NA; J: TRBJ1-1; V: TRBV30; CDR3: CAWSVQVTEAFF; DNA: TGTGCCTGGAGTGTACAAGTCACTGAAGCTTTCTTT
length: 16; size: NA; D: NA; J: TRBJ2-2; V: TRBV27; CDR3: CASRLAPDENTGELFF; DNA: TGTGCCAGCAGACTAGCCCCGGACGAGAACACCGGGGAGCTGTTTTTT
length: 14; size: NA; D: TRBD2; J: TRBJ2-5; V: TRBV29-1; CDR3: CSVRLAEVQETQYF; DNA: TGCAGCGTTCGACTAGCGGAGGTCCAAGAGACCCAGTACTTC
length: 15; size: NA; D: NA; J: TRBJ2-5; V: TRBV30; CDR3: CAWSTSTPVQETQYF; DNA: TGTGCCTGGAGTACTAGCACTCCTGTCCAAGAGACCCAGTACTTC
length: 15; size: NA; D: NA; J: TRBJ2-1; V: TRBV5-1; CDR3: CASSGSVSSYNEQFF; DNA: TGCGCCAGCTCAGGGTCAGTGAGCTCCTACAATGAGCAGTTCTTC
length: 11; size: NA; D: NA; J: TRBJ1-1; V: TRBV6-5; CDR3: CASSVRGSAFF; DNA: TGTGCCAGCAGTGTCAGGGGTTCAGCTTTCTTT
length: 14; size: NA; D: NA; J: TRBJ1-2; V: TRBV29-1; CDR3: CSVDRGSGFYGYTF; DNA: TGCAGCGTTGATCGTGGGAGTGGGTTCTATGGCTACACCTTC
length: 14; size: NA; D: TRBD1; J: TRBJ1-2; V: TRBV10-3; CDR3: CAISWAGGDYGYTF; DNA: TGTGCCATCAGTTGGGCAGGGGGCGACTATGGCTACACCTTC
length: 17; size: NA; D: NA; J: TRBJ2-5; V: TRBV7-2; CDR3: CASSLALPMGRGETQYF; DNA: TGTGCCAGCAGCTTAGCCTTACCGATGGGGAGGGGGGAGACCCAGTACTTC